The next 32 T cell receptor beta chains were all read from a single sample in a study of cytomegalovirus exposure and HLA in healthy donors (dated by TCRdb to about 2017). The library relied on the immunoSEQ multiplex PCR assay. As stored in TCRdb, this immuneACCESS dataset retains in-frame rearrangements with V and J assigned. A fraction of the clones does not appear; measured against another copy, unresolved V genes explain less than half of the discrepancy, and the remainder lacks a known reason. The sample profile shows approximately 260,000 clones; approximately 86% of them were found once. In total, the top ten clones hold over 0.95% of the sample. Sample: PBMCs. The receptors shown here come from a woman in her 30s in good health and CMV-seropositive.

This chain uses TRBV6-1 with TRBJ2-7; unclear D gene. Germline loops: CDR1 MNHNS, CDR2 SASEGT. This CDR3 comprises 14 residues. The V gene lost 0 bases and the J gene lost 0 bases, with 6 bases spanning the gap. The CDR3 DNA reads as TGTGCCAGCAGTGAAGCGGCCCTCTCCTACGAGCAGTACTTC. Amino acid sequence: CASSEAALSYEQYF.

This clone appeared a single time. The chain joins TRBV19 to TRBJ2-5; D gene ambiguous. V lost 10 bases to trimming and J lost 6 bases, with 12 bases between them. Germline V gene data show CDR1 as LNHDA and CDR2 as SQIVND (reference sequence). CDR3 size: 11 residues. The CDR3 is CATFESQTQYF. CDR3 DNA: TGTGCCACCTTCGAGTCGCAGACCCAGTACTTC.

This chain connects TRBV28 to TRBJ1-3; perhaps TRBD1 as D (5 bases). The germline gives CDR1 MDHEN, CDR2 SYDVKM. Between the trimmed V and J ends, which lost 6 bases and 0 bases, there was a span of 12 bases. CDR3 size: 15 residues. CDR3 sequence reads: CASSETGHSGNTIYF. The CDR3 DNA reads as TGTGCCAGCAGCGAAACAGGCCACTCTGGAAACACCATATATTTT.

V and J are TRBV9 and TRBJ2-7, with 7 bases matching TRBD2. Trimming took 3 bases from V and 7 from J; bases not matched to a gene: 13. CDR1 SGDLS and CDR2 YYNGEE come from the germline V gene. The CDR3 runs 15 residues. The CDR3 nucleotides are TGTGCCAGCAGCGCCTGGGGGGGGGAGCTCAAGGAGCAGTACTTC. This translates into CASSAWGGELKEQYF.

The chain recombines TRBV28 with TRBJ1-1, with 7 positions matching TRBD1. This CDR3 has 14 residues. Germline-derived CDR1 and CDR2 are MDHEN and SYDVKM. V lost 6 bases and J lost 2; bases outside the gene matches: 6. Written as DNA, the CDR3 is TGTGCCAGCAGCCTCGGGACAGTCAACACTGAAGCTTTCTTT. Translated, it gives CASSLGTVNTEAFF.

The gene calls are TRBV9 and TRBJ2-1; maybe TRBD2 (6 bases). The CDR3 consists of 14 residues. The V end lost 3 bases, the J end lost 0 bases, and 7 bases lay between the germline ends. Germline loops: CDR1 SGDLS, CDR2 YYNGEE. For the CDR3, the DNA is TGTGCCAGCAGCGGGACTATCTCCTACAATGAGCAGTTCTTC. It codes for CASSGTISYNEQFF. Full variable domain (missing parts from reference TRBV9 and TRBJ2-1): DSGVTQTPKHLITATGQRVTLRCSPRSGDLSVYWYQQSLDQGLQFLIQYYNGEERAKGNILERFSAQQFPDLHSELNLSSLELGDSALYFCASSGTISYNEQFFGPGTRLTVL.

This rearrangement joins TRBV11-2 to TRBJ2-2; the D is unclear. CDR3 length: 17 amino acids. CDR1 SGHAT and CDR2 FQNNGV come from the germline V gene. V gave up 2 bases and J gave up 1 base, with 14 bases separating them. In nucleotides, the CDR3 is TGTGCCAGCAGCTTAACCCCGCCAGGTCAGAACACCGGGGAGCTGTTTTTT. Encoded protein: CASSLTPPGQNTGELFF.

V is TRBV6-5 and J is TRBJ1-4; 8 bases are shared with TRBD1. Germline values: CDR1 MNHEY, CDR2 SVGAGI. The CDR3 is made up of 16 amino acids. V lost 0 bases to trimming and J lost 8 bases; unmatched junction nucleotides: 8. Here the CDR3 DNA reads TGTGCCAGCAGTTACTCGATAGCAGGGGGCGAGGAAAAACTGTTTTTT. Residues: CASSYSIAGGEEKLFF.

The chain is built from TRBV11-2 and TRBJ2-7; perhaps TRBD2 as D (5 bases). Germline CDR1 and CDR2: SGHAT and FQNNGV. The V and J ends lost 5 bases and 0 bases respectively, with 14 bases between them. The CDR3 contains 15 residues. DNA for the CDR3: TGTGCCAGCAGCCCCCTCGGGATTTACTCCTACGAGCAGTACTTC. It translates to CASSPLGIYSYEQYF.

This clone was seen only a few times. J is TRBJ2-7 and V is TRBV7-8, with a tentative D call TRBD1 (6 bases). CDR1 SGHVS and CDR2 FQNEAQ come from the germline V gene. Trimming pared 1 base from V and 13 bases from J, leaving 14 bases between. The CDR3 contains 12 residues. This CDR3 reads CASSLGIQGKYF. The CDR3 DNA sequence: TGTGCCAGCAGCTTAGGTATCCAGGGGAAATACTTC. The full variable domain, rest sourced from reference TRBV7-8 and TRBJ2-7, is GAGVSQSPRYKVAKRGQDVALRCDPISGHVSLFWYQQALGQGPEFLTYFQNEAQLDKSGLPSDRFFAERPEGSVSTLKIQRTQQEDSAVYLCASSLGIQGKYFGPGTRLTVT.

This chain joins TRBV6-1 and TRBJ2-3, with D unclear. CDR1 is MNHNS, CDR2 SASEGT, per germline. Trimming took 3 bases from V and 5 from J, leaving 9 bases between them. The CDR3 consists of 13 residues. CDR3 bases: TGTGCCAGCAGTGATGTCATTAGAGATACGCAGTATTTT. As protein: CASSDVIRDTQYF.

The rearrangement joins TRBV5-1 to TRBJ1-2; unclear D gene. The CDR3 consists of 18 residues. Germline CDR1 reads SGHRS; CDR2 reads YFSETQ. The V gene lost 5 bases and the J gene lost 0 bases, with 23 bases spanning the gap. The DNA of the CDR3 is TGCGCCAGCAGTCGCCCGATAGAGTTCGCCACCCCTAACTATGGCTACACCTTC. This codes for CASSRPIEFATPNYGYTF.

The chain couples TRBV9 to TRBJ2-7, with 11 bases fitting TRBD2. V lost 0 bases to trimming and J lost 3 bases; unmatched junction nucleotides: 8. The CDR3 runs to 17 residues. In germline, CDR1 is SGDLS, CDR2 YYNGEE. In DNA form, the CDR3 reads TGTGCCAGCAGCGTAGTAGGTCTAGCGGGAGGTTGCTACGAGCAGTACTTC. Translation gives CASSVVGLAGGCYEQYF.

This rearrangement joins TRBV19 to TRBJ1-2; 10 bases are a match to TRBD1. Germline-derived CDR1 and CDR2 are LNHDA and SQIVND (reference sequence). With 5 bases clipped from V and 3 bases from J, the junction kept 6 bases outside the gene matches. CDR3 length: 15 residues. CDR3 nucleotide sequence: TGTGCCAGTAGTGCTCCGGGACAGGGGCACTATGGCTACACCTTC. As protein: CASSAPGQGHYGYTF.

The chain employs TRBV29-1 and TRBJ2-2; 13 positions match TRBD2. The germline V gene has CDR1 SQVTM and CDR2 ANQGSEA. The CDR3 has 16 residues. V was clipped by 2 bases and J by 6 bases; unmatched bases: 6. CDR3 in amino acids: CSVERLTSGRPGELFF. The CDR3 DNA reads TGCAGCGTTGAAAGGCTGACTAGCGGGAGGCCCGGGGAGCTGTTTTTT.

This clone came up many times. The chain combines TRBV27 with TRBJ2-5; TRBD2 is a possible D gene (6 bases). This CDR3 spans 14 amino acids. Trimming cost V 6 bases and J 1 base, with 12 bases left between them. Per the germline V gene, CDR1 is MNHEY and CDR2 is SMNVEV (reference sequence). CDR3 residues: CASSAGLLQETQYF. In DNA, the CDR3 is TGTGCCAGCAGCGCGGGACTGCTCCAAGAGACCCAGTACTTC.

Only one count was recorded for this clone. This chain joins TRBV19 and TRBJ1-5, with 9 bases matching TRBD1. V gave up 6 bases and J gave up 4 bases; unmatched junction bases: 10. Germline CDR1 reads LNHDA; CDR2 reads SQIVND (reference sequence). The CDR3 consists of 16 residues. The CDR3 sequence: CASRLQGAKQNQPQHF. DNA of the CDR3: TGTGCCAGTAGGTTACAGGGGGCGAAGCAGAATCAGCCCCAGCATTTT.

The V and J genes are TRBV27 and TRBJ2-7, with TRBD2 identical over 10 bases. The junction had 7 bases not matched to a gene; V was cut back by 4 bases and J by 7 bases. This CDR3 has 14 residues. CDR1 is MNHEY, CDR2 SMNVEV, per germline (reference sequence). The CDR3 nucleotides are TGTGCCAGCAGTTATACGGGACTAGCGTCGGAGCAGTACTTC. Translated, it gives CASSYTGLASEQYF.

The chain carries TRBV7-9 and TRBJ2-1; the match to TRBD1 covers 10 bases. Germline V CDR1 and CDR2: SEHNR, FQNEAQ (reference sequence). Losses at the gene ends were 4 bases for V and 5 bases for J; bases not matched to a gene: 8. The CDR3 contains 16 residues. For the CDR3, the DNA is TGTGCCAGCAGCTCCCGGGGGACAGGGGACCACAATGAGCAGTTCTTC. Translating gives CASSSRGTGDHNEQFF.

The chain has TRBV21-1 and TRBJ2-3; the table's D call, TRBD2, has no DNA check behind it. TRBV21-1 corresponds to a pseudogene. This CDR3 has 16 amino acids. The CDR3 DNA is TGTGCCAGCAGCAAGGGAGTAGTACCAGGCGCGGATACGCAGTATTTT. Translated, it gives CASSKGVVPGADTQYF.

The V call is TRBV5-1, the J call TRBJ2-7; 7 bases align to TRBD1. The germline gives CDR1 SGHRS, CDR2 YFSETQ. Germline trimming cut 0 bases from V and 5 bases from J; bases unmatched to any gene: 5. The CDR3 loop spans 14 amino acids. The CDR3 DNA sequence: TGCGCCAGCAGCTTGGGACAGGGATCTGACGAGCAGTACTTC. It is translated as CASSLGQGSDEQYF.

V gene TRBV29-1 combines with J gene TRBJ2-3; a possible D gene is TRBD1 (6 bases). Germline V gene sequence: CDR1 SQVTM, CDR2 ANQGSEA. V was shortened by 1 base and J by 2 bases, with 13 bases between the two germline ends. The CDR3 covers 15 residues. Written as DNA, the CDR3 is TGCAGCGTTGAAGTAGGGGGTCCACCCACAGATACGCAGTATTTT. Translation gives CSVEVGGPPTDTQYF.

Worth noting for this clone: Other DNA sequences in this sample translate to the same CDR3. The chain combines TRBV28 with TRBJ1-2; D call uncertain. The CDR3 runs to 13 residues. V shed 3 bases and J shed 2 bases, with 7 bases lying between them. Germline lookup yields CDR1 MDHEN and CDR2 SYDVKM. The CDR3 protein is CASSFDTNYGYTF. The DNA for the CDR3 is TGTGCCAGCAGTTTCGACACCAACTATGGCTACACCTTC.

The chain employs TRBV4-1 and TRBJ1-2; D remains ambiguous. This CDR3 region has 15 residues. Trimming removed 5 bases from V and 4 bases from J, with 17 bases in between. CDR1 and CDR2 (germline): MGHRA, YSYEKL. CDR3 residues: CASSGSSVLRYGYTF. The CDR3 nucleotides read TGCGCCAGCAGCGGAAGCAGCGTTTTGCGCTATGGCTACACCTTC.

The chain employs TRBV27 and TRBJ2-5, with 7 positions matching TRBD1. With 6 bases clipped from V and 5 bases from J, the junction kept 9 bases outside the gene matches. Germline V CDR1 and CDR2: MNHEY, SMNVEV (reference sequence). This CDR3 contains 14 residues. CDR3: CASRPQGIGETQYF. In DNA form, the CDR3 reads TGTGCCAGCAGGCCACAGGGGATTGGGGAGACCCAGTACTTC.

The chain employs TRBV5-1 and TRBJ2-3, with D unresolved. The CDR3 has 15 residues. The V gene's germline CDR1 is SGHRS and CDR2 YFSETQ. V lost 0 bases, J lost 3 bases, and 11 bases lay in between. As DNA, the CDR3 is TGCGCCAGCAGCTTGGACGGAGCTGTAACAGATACGCAGTATTTT. The encoded protein is CASSLDGAVTDTQYF. Filled out from reference TRBV5-1 and TRBJ2-3, the complete variable domain reads KAGVTQTPRYLIKTRGQQVTLSCSPISGHRSVSWYQQTPGQGLQFLFEYFSETQRNKGNFPGRFSGRQFSNSRSEMNVSTLELGDSALYLCASSLDGAVTDTQYFGPGTRLTVL.

The V and J genes are TRBV30 and TRBJ1-4, with D maybe TRBD1 (6 bases). CDR3 length: 14 amino acids. V lost 4 bases to trimming and J lost 10 bases, with 19 bases between them. CDR1 is GTSNPN and CDR2 is SVGIG in the germline V gene (reference sequence). The CDR3 DNA is TGTGCCTGGACCACCCTCCAGGGGCAGGGAAAACTGTTTTTT. Amino acid sequence: CAWTTLQGQGKLFF.

The table lists this clone with a few counts. The chain uses TRBV7-9 and TRBJ2-1, with 7 bases lining up with TRBD2. The junction had 12 bases not matched to a gene; V was cut back by 9 bases and J by 7 bases. Per the germline V gene, CDR1 is SEHNR and CDR2 is FQNEAQ (reference sequence). CDR3 size: 14 residues. The DNA of the CDR3 is TGTGCCAGTTCCCGTGGCGGGAGAGGAAATGAGCAGTTCTTC. Its protein product is CASSRGGRGNEQFF.

This clone was detected once. The genes are TRBV7-9 and TRBJ1-4, with 10 bases fitting TRBD1. The germline V gene has CDR1 SEHNR and CDR2 FQNEAQ (reference sequence). V lost 5 bases to trimming and J lost 5 bases; unmatched junction nucleotides: 11. CDR3 length: 17 residues. The CDR3 spells CASSRRDRGIENEKLFF. The DNA for the CDR3 is TGTGCCAGCAGCCGCCGGGACAGGGGTATTGAAAATGAAAAACTGTTTTTT. The full variable domain, with the rest looked up from reference TRBV7-9 and TRBJ1-4, is DTGVSQNPRHKITKRGQNVTFRCDPISEHNRLYWYRQTLGQGPEFLTYFQNEAQLEKSRLLSDRFSAERPKGSFSTLEIQRTEQGDSAMYLCASSRRDRGIENEKLFFGSGTQLSVL.

The rearrangement uses TRBV29-1 and TRBJ1-2; maybe TRBD1 (5 bases). Trimming left V 5 bases short and J 5 bases short, with 15 bases between. This CDR3 has 13 residues. Germline V lookup: CDR1 SQVTM, CDR2 ANQGSEA. CDR3 sequence reads: CSVRGGPEYGYTF. The CDR3 nucleotides read TGCAGCGTTAGGGGCGGCCCGGAGTATGGCTACACCTTC.

This chain links TRBV7-6 with TRBJ2-5; 8 bases are a match to TRBD2. After removal of 5 bases from V and 7 bases from J, the junction contained 6 bases not matched to a gene. Germline V lookup: CDR1 SGHVS, CDR2 FNYEAQ. This CDR3 comprises 13 residues. The CDR3 region has the DNA TGTGCCAGCAGCCCACGGGAGGGGGGGACCCAGTACTTC. Encoded protein: CASSPREGGTQYF.

The chain joins TRBV29-1 to TRBJ1-5; TRBD1 matches 8 bases. The CDR3 is 13 amino acids. Trimming took 5 bases from V and 4 from J; bases not matched to a gene: 4. CDR1 and CDR2 (germline): SQVTM, ANQGSEA. CDR3 coding DNA: TGCAGCGTTAAGGACAGGGAGAATCAGCCCCAGCATTTT. Its translation: CSVKDRENQPQHF.